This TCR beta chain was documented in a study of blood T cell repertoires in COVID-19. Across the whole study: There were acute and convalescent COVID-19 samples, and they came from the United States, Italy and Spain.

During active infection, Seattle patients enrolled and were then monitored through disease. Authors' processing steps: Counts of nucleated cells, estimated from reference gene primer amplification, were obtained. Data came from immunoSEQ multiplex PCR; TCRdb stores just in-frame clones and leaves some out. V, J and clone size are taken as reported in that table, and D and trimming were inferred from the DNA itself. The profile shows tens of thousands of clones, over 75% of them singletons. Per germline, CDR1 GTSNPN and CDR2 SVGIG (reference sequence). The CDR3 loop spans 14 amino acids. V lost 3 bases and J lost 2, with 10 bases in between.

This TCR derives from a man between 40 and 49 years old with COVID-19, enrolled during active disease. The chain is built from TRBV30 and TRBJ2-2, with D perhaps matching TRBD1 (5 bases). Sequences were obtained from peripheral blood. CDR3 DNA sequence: TGTGCCTGGAGGAAGGGGCAAAACACCGGGGAGCTGTTTTTT. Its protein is CAWRKGQNTGELFF.